The clone carrying this TCR beta chain was counted only a few times. Its cognate antigen is unknown. As handled by the study authors: The study's classifier, a distant-metastasis tool for papillary thyroid cancer, was built using CDR3 differences across clinicopathological groups. Using MiXCR, TCRdb reanalyzed the PCR reads. Clone size and V and J calls follow TCRdb, not the original study. The sample includes tens of thousands of clones, approximately 22% of them seen just once. The sample belongs to a study of metastatic and nonmetastatic thyroid tumors. Study overall: Across blood and tumor or nodule tissue, repertoires from malignant and benign thyroid patients were compared with one another.

Study observations and caveats: A significant increase in TCR beta diversity was reportedly seen in malignant thyroid tumors relative to benign nodules, in blood and tumor.

Every patient was untreated before thyroid surgery. This sequence was found in a female donor with papillary thyroid cancer or a benign thyroid nodule (not recorded which). Some clones in this sample may be carry-over from other donors' samples. The sequencing input was tumor tissue.

The CDR3 loop is CASTPIGWSYNEQFF. The CDR3 bases are TGTGCCAGCACTCCGATTGGCTGGAGCTACAATGAGCAGTTCTTC. This chain connects TRBV6-1 to TRBJ2-1, with D uncertain. The CDR3 sequence is 15 residues long. Germline CDR1 reads MNHNS; CDR2 reads SASEGT. V lost 7 bases to trimming and J lost 3 bases, with 16 bases between them.